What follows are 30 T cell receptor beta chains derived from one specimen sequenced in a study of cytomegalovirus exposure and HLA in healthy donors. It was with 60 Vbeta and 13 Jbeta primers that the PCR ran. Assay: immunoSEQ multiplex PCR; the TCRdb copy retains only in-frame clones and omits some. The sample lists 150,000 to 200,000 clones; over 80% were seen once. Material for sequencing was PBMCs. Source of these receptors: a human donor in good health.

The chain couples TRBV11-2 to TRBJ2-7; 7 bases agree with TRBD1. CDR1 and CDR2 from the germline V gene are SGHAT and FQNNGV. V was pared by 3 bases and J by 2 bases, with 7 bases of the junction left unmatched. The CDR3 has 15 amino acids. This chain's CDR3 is CASSFRQGATYEQYF. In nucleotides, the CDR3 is TGTGCCAGCAGCTTCAGACAGGGTGCGACCTACGAGCAGTACTTC.

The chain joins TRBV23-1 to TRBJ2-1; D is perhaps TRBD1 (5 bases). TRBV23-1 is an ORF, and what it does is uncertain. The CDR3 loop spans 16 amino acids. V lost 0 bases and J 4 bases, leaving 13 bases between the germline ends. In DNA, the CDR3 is TGCGCCAGCAGTCAATCGGGGCAGGGCACTTACAATGAGCAGTTCTTC. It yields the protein CASSQSGQGTYNEQFF.

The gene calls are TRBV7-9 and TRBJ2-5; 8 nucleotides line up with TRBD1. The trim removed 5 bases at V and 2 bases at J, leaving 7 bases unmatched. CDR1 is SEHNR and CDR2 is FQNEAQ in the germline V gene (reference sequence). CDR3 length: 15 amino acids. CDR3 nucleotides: TGTGCCAGCAGCGCACTCTGGGACAGGCAAGAGACCCAGTACTTC. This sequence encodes CASSALWDRQETQYF.

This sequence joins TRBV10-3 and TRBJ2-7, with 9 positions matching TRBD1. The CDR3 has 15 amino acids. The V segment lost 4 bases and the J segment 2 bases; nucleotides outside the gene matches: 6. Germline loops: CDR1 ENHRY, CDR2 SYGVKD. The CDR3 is CAISGGQGPPYEQYF. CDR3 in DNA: TGTGCCATCAGTGGGGGACAGGGACCCCCCTACGAGCAGTACTTC.

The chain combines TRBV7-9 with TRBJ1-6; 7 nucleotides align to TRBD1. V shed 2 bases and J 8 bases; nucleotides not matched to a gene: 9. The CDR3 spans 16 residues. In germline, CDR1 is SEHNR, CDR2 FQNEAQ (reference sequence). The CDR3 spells CASSLYRGTEDSPLHF. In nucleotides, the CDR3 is TGTGCCAGCAGCTTATACCGCGGGACAGAAGATTCACCCCTCCACTTT.

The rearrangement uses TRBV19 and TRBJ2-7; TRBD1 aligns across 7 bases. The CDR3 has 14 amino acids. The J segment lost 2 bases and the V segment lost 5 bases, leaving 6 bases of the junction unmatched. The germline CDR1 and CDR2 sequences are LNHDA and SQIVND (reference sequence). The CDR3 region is CASSGGQNTYEQYF. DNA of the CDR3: TGTGCCAGTAGTGGGGGACAGAACACCTACGAGCAGTACTTC.

CDR3 DNA: TGTGCCAGCAGTTACTCGGTGGCTAGCGGGACCGGGGAGCTGTTTTTT. This gives the protein CASSYSVASGTGELFF. V usage is TRBV6-5 and J usage is TRBJ2-2; 8 nucleotides match TRBD2. V lost 0 bases, J lost 5 bases, and 5 bases stayed unmatched. The CDR3 has 16 residues. CDR1 and CDR2 from the germline V gene are MNHEY and SVGAGI.

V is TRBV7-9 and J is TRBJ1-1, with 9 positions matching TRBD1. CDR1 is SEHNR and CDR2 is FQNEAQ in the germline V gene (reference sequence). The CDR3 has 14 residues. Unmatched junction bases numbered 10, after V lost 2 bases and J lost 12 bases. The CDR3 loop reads CASSLPLGGQGTFF. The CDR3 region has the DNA TGTGCCAGCAGCTTACCTTTGGGGGGACAGGGTACTTTCTTT.

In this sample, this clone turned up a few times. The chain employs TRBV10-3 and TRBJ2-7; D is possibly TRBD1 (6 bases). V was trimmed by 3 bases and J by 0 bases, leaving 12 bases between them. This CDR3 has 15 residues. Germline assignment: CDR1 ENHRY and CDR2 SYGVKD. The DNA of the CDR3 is TGTGCCATCAGTGACAGGGACAAGAGCTCCTACGAGCAGTACTTC. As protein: CAISDRDKSSYEQYF.

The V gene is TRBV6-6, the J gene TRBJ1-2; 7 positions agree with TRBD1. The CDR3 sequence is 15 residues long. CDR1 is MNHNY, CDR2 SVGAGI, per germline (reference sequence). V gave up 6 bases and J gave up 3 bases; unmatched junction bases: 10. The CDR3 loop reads CASRPRDRGYYGYTF. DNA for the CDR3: TGTGCCAGCAGGCCTCGGGACAGAGGCTACTATGGCTACACCTTC.

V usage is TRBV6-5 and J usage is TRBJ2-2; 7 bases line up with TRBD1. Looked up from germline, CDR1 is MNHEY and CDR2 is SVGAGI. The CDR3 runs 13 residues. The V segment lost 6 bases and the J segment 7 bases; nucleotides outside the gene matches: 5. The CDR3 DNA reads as TGTGCCAGCAGAAGGGGGCGTATCGGGGAGCTGTTTTTT. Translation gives CASRRGRIGELFF.

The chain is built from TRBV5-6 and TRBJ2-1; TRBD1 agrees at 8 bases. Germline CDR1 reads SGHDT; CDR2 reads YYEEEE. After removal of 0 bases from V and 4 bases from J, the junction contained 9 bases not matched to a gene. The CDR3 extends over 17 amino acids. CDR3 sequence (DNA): TGTGCCAGCAGCTTGGGTTGGGACAGGTCTTTTTACAATGAGCAGTTCTTC. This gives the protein CASSLGWDRSFYNEQFF.

CDR3 in amino acids: CAIRTETSNTEAFF. The DNA of the CDR3 is TGTGCCATAAGGACAGAGACATCGAACACTGAAGCTTTCTTT. V and J are TRBV10-3 and TRBJ1-1; weak D call: TRBD1 (6 bases). The V and J ends lost 9 bases and 1 base respectively, with 15 bases between them. CDR3 length: 14 amino acids. The V gene's germline CDR1 is ENHRY and CDR2 SYGVKD.

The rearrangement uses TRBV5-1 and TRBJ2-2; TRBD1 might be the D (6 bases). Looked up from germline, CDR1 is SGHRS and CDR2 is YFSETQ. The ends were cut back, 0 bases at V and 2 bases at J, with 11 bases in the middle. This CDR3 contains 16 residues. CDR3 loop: CASSLAGASNTGELFF. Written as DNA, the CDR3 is TGCGCCAGCAGCTTGGCAGGGGCCAGCAACACCGGGGAGCTGTTTTTT.

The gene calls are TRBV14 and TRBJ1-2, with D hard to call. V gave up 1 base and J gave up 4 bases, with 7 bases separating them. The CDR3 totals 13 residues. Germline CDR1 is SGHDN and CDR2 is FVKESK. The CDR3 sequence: CASSQGRFYGYTF. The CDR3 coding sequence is TGTGCCAGCAGCCAAGGCAGGTTCTATGGCTACACCTTC.

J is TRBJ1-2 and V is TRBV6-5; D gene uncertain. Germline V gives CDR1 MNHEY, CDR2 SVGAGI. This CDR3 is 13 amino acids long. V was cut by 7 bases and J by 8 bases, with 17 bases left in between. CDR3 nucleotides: TGTGCCAGCAAAAAGGAGCTCTCTGGCGGCTACACCTTC. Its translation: CASKKELSGGYTF.

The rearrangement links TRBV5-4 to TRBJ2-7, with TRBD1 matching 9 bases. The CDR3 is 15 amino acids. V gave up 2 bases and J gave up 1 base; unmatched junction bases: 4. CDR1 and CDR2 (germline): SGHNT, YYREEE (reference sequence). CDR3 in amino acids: CASSLKDRGSYEQYF. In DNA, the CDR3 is TGTGCCAGCAGCTTAAAGGACAGGGGATCCTACGAGCAGTACTTC.

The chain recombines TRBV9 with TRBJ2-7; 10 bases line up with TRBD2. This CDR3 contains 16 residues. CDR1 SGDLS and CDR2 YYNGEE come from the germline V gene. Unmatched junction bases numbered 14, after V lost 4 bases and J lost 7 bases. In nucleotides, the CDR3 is TGTGCCAGCAGCCCGACTAGCGGGCCCGCCTGGGGGGAGCAGTACTTC. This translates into CASSPTSGPAWGEQYF.

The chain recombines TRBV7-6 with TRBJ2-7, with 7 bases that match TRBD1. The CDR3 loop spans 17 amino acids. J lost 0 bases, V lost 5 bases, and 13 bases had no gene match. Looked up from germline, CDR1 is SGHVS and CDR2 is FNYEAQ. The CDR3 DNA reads TGTGCCAGCAGCCCATCATTTCCGGGACAGAGCTCCTACGAGCAGTACTTC. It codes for CASSPSFPGQSSYEQYF. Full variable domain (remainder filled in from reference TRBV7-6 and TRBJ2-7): GAGVSQSPRYKVTKRGQDVALRCDPISGHVSLYWYRQALGQGPEFLTYFNYEAQQDKSGLPNDRFSAERPEGSISTLTIQRTEQRDSAMYRCASSPSFPGQSSYEQYFGPGTRLTVT.

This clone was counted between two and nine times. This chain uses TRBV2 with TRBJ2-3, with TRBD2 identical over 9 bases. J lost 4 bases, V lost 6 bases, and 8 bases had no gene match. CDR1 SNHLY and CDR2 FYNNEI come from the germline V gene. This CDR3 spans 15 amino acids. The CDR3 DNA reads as TGTGCCAGCAGGAACTTAGCGGGGGCGGCAGATACGCAGTATTTT. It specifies CASRNLAGAADTQYF.

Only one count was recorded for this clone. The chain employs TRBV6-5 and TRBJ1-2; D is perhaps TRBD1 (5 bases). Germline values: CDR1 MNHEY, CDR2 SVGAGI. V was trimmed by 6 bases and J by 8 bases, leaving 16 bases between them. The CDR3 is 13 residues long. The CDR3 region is CASRPGTVEGYTF. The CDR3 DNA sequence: TGTGCCAGCAGGCCAGGGACTGTCGAAGGCTACACCTTC.

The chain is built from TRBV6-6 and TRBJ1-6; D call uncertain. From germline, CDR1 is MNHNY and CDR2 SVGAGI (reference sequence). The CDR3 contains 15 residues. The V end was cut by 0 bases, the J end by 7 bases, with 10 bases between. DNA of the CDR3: TGTGCCAGCAGTTACTCCGGAGGTTACAATTCACCCCTCCACTTT. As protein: CASSYSGGYNSPLHF.

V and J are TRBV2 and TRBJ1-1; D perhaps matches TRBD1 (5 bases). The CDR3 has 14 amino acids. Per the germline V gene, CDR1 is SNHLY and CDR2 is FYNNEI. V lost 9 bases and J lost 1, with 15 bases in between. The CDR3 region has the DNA TGTGCCAGACCTAGTTTTACAGGGAACACTGAAGCTTTCTTT. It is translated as CARPSFTGNTEAFF.

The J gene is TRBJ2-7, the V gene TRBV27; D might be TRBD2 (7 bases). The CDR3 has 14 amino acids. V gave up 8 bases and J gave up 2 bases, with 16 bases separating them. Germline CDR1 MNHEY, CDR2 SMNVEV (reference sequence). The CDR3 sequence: CASRWGGGTYEQYF. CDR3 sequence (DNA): TGTGCCAGCCGATGGGGAGGGGGGACCTACGAGCAGTACTTC.

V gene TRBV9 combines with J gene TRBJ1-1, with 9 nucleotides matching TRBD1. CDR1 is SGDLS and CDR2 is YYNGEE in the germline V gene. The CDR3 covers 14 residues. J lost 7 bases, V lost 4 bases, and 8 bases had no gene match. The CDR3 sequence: CASSLTGGLGEAFF. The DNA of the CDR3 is TGTGCCAGCAGCCTGACAGGGGGATTGGGTGAAGCTTTCTTT.

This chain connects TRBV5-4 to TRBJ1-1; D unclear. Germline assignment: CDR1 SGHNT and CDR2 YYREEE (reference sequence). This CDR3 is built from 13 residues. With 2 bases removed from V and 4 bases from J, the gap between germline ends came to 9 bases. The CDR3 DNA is TGTGCCAGCAGCTTCGACCAGGCCACTGAAGCTTTCTTT. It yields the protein CASSFDQATEAFF.

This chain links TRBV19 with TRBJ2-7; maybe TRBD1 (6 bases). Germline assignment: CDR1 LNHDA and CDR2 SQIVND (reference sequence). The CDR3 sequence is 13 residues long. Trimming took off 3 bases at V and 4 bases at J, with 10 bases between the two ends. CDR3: CASSIWGRYEQYF. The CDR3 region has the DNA TGTGCCAGTAGTATTTGGGGGCGTTACGAGCAGTACTTC.

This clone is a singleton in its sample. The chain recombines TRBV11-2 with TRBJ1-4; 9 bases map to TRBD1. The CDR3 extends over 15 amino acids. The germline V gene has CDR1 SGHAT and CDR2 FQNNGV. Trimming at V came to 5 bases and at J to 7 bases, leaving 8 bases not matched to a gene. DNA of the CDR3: TGTGCCAGCAGCCGCTGGACAGGGGCGGGTGAAAAACTGTTTTTT. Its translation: CASSRWTGAGEKLFF.

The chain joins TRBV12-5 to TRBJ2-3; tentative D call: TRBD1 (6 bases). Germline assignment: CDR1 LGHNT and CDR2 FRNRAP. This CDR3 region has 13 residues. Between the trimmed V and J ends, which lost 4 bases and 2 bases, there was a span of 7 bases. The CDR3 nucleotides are TGTGCTAGTGGTTGGGACACCACAGATACGCAGTATTTT. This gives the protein CASGWDTTDTQYF.

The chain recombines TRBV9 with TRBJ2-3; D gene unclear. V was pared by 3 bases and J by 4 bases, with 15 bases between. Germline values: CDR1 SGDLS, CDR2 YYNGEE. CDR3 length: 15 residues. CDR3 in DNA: TGTGCCAGCAGCGCCGACCTAGAGTACGCAGATACGCAGTATTTT. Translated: CASSADLEYADTQYF.